The 20 T cell receptor beta chains below all came from one sample that was sequenced in a study of shared clonotypes between healthy human individuals. Generated by immunoSEQ multiplex PCR, the TCRdb table keeps only in-frame clones and is missing some. The sample carries about half a million clones, 78% recorded once. The sequencing input was PBMCs. Every receptor here comes from a woman aged 40 to 50 in good health. Some clones in this sample may be carry-over from other donors' samples.

With regard to this clone: Other DNA sequences in the sample encode the same CDR3. The J gene is TRBJ2-3, the V gene TRBV28, with 10 bases that match TRBD1. The V segment lost 11 bases and the J segment 2 bases; nucleotides outside the gene matches: 4. The germline CDR1 and CDR2 sequences are MDHEN and SYDVKM. This CDR3 spans 13 amino acids. As DNA, the CDR3 is TGTGCCTCCGGGACAGGGGACACAGATACGCAGTATTTT. Protein product: CASGTGDTDTQYF.

The chain couples TRBV4-2 to TRBJ2-5; D might be TRBD1 (5 bases). The J call may be in error: the DNA end matches TRBJ2-7 better. Germline V gene sequence: CDR1 LGHNA, CDR2 YNFKEQ. The CDR3 spans 15 residues. The chain's CDR3 is CASSTTRTRSYEQYF. The CDR3 DNA reads as TGTGCCAGCAGCACGACCCGGACACGGAGCTACGAGCAGTACTTC.

The V gene is TRBV29-1, the J gene TRBJ1-2; D might be TRBD1 (6 bases). Trimming took off 5 bases at V and 3 bases at J, with 13 bases between the two ends. CDR3 length: 13 amino acids. Germline loops: CDR1 SQVTM, CDR2 ANQGSEA. The CDR3 DNA sequence: TGCAGCGTTACCGACAGGACATACTATGGCTACACCTTC. This sequence encodes CSVTDRTYYGYTF. Drawing the rest from reference TRBV29-1 and TRBJ1-2, the complete variable domain is SAVISQKPSRDICQRGTSLTIQCQVDSQVTMMFWYRQQPGQSLTLIATANQGSEATYESGFVIDKFPISRPNLTFSTLTVSNMSPEDSSIYLCSVTDRTYYGYTFGSGTRLTVV.

The rearrangement uses TRBV7-6 and TRBJ2-5, with D unresolved. The CDR3 has 13 amino acids. Germline loops: CDR1 SGHVS, CDR2 FNYEAQ. Trimming removed 0 bases from V and 4 bases from J, with 6 bases in between. DNA for the CDR3: TGTGCCAGCAGCTTAGCACTCCCAGAGACCCAGTACTTC. It yields the protein CASSLALPETQYF.

The chain links TRBV15 to TRBJ1-1; no clear D. V lost 0 bases and J lost 5, with 10 bases in between. Germline CDR1 and CDR2: LNHNV and YYDKDF (reference sequence). This CDR3 has 14 residues. Here the CDR3 reads CATSRDKGFTEAFF. The CDR3 DNA is TGTGCCACCAGCAGAGATAAAGGTTTTACTGAAGCTTTCTTT.

This rearrangement joins TRBV7-2 to TRBJ2-5; a possible D gene is TRBD2 (5 bases). V was pared by 0 bases and J by 1 base, with 12 bases between. The CDR3 extends over 16 amino acids. CDR1 is SGHTA, CDR2 FQGNSA, per germline. In nucleotides, the CDR3 is TGTGCCAGCAGCTTAGCGGGGAGCAGGATCCAAGAGACCCAGTACTTC. Its protein product is CASSLAGSRIQETQYF.

V gene TRBV6-5 combines with J gene TRBJ1-2; 8 bases map to TRBD1. The V gene end was trimmed by 0 bases and the J gene end by 1 base; junction bases not matched to a gene: 4. The length of the CDR3 is 16 residues. Germline V gene lookup returns CDR1 MNHEY and CDR2 SVGAGI. This chain's CDR3 is CASSYSTGDFNYGYTF. Here the CDR3 DNA reads TGTGCCAGCAGTTACTCGACAGGGGATTTTAACTATGGCTACACCTTC.

V is TRBV29-1 and J is TRBJ2-3; D might be TRBD1 (6 bases). The CDR3 covers 12 residues. Trimming took 7 bases from V and 4 from J, leaving 12 bases between them. Germline V lookup: CDR1 SQVTM, CDR2 ANQGSEA. CDR3 in DNA: TGCAGCGCCATTGGGGGCGCAGATACGCAGTATTTT. The encoded protein is CSAIGGADTQYF.

The chain links TRBV7-2 to TRBJ2-7; 10 bases are a match to TRBD2. Per the germline V gene, CDR1 is SGHTA and CDR2 is FQGNSA. There are 15 residues in the CDR3. V was clipped by 1 base and J by 6 bases; unmatched bases: 6. The CDR3 region has the DNA TGTGCCAGCAGCTTAGTTTCTAGCGGGAGATTCGAGCAGTACTTC. It yields the protein CASSLVSSGRFEQYF.

There are many counts of this clone. This rearrangement joins TRBV11-1 to TRBJ2-3; 8 positions match TRBD1. Germline V lookup: CDR1 SGHAT, CDR2 FQDESV (reference sequence). The CDR3 has 16 residues. V dropped 4 bases and J dropped 6; count of bases not matched to a gene: 12. In DNA, the CDR3 is TGTGCCAGCAGCTCGACCACGGACAGGGTGGTCGATACGCAGTATTTT. Encoded protein: CASSSTTDRVVDTQYF. Full variable domain (rest looked up from reference TRBV11-1 and TRBJ2-3): EAEVAQSPRYKITEKSQAVAFWCDPISGHATLYWYRQILGQGPELLVQFQDESVVDDSQLPKDRFSAERLKGVDSTLKIQPAELGDSAMYLCASSSTTDRVVDTQYFGPGTRLTVL.

This chain connects TRBV18 to TRBJ2-5, with TRBD1 matching 9 bases. CDR1 is KGHSH, CDR2 LQKENI, per germline. The trim removed 1 base at V and 6 bases at J, leaving 9 bases unmatched. The CDR3 contains 16 residues. The CDR3: CASSPLPGQGGKTQYF. The DNA of the CDR3 is TGTGCCAGCTCACCACTTCCGGGACAGGGTGGCAAGACCCAGTACTTC.

The chain recombines TRBV11-2 with TRBJ2-1, with 10 bases lining up with TRBD2. V was pared by 2 bases and J by 8 bases, with 12 bases of the junction left unmatched. Germline V gene lookup returns CDR1 SGHAT and CDR2 FQNNGV. CDR3 size: 17 residues. The CDR3 nucleotides are TGTGCCAGCAGCTTAACTAGGACTAGCGGTCTAGACGATGAGCAGTTCTTC. This sequence encodes CASSLTRTSGLDDEQFF.

This clone appeared a single time. The chain joins TRBV6-1 to TRBJ2-5; D unresolved. The end of the DNA fits TRBJ2-7 better, so the J call may be wrong. This CDR3 spans 13 amino acids. Germline V gene sequence: CDR1 MNHNS, CDR2 SASEGT. CDR3 DNA sequence: TGTGCCAGCAGTGAATATGAGACTTACGAGCAGTACTTC. Amino acids: CASSEYETYEQYF.

The rearrangement joins TRBV29-1 to TRBJ2-7, with D unclear. The CDR3 covers 12 residues. V lost 3 bases to trimming and J lost 2 bases, with 8 bases between them. CDR1 and CDR2 from the germline V gene are SQVTM and ANQGSEA. This chain's CDR3 is CSVEGSPYEQYF. Written as DNA, the CDR3 is TGCAGCGTTGAGGGCAGCCCCTACGAGCAGTACTTC.

This clone was seen a few times. Written as DNA, the CDR3 is TGCGCCAGCAGCCTCGGTTTAGACAGGGGTTTTGGCTACACCTTC. Amino acid sequence: CASSLGLDRGFGYTF. The chain carries TRBV4-3 and TRBJ1-2; TRBD1 aligns across 8 bases. Looked up from germline, CDR1 is LGHNA and CDR2 is YSLEER. CDR3 length: 15 amino acids. The ends lost 4 bases at V and 7 bases at J; junction bases unmatched: 11.

The chain has TRBV6-5 and TRBJ2-1; TRBD2 matches 11 bases. Germline CDR1 and CDR2: MNHEY and SVGAGI. After removal of 7 bases from V and 7 bases from J, the junction contained 6 bases not matched to a gene. The CDR3 is made up of 14 amino acids. CDR3 amino acids: CASTLGTSGNEQFF. Written as DNA, the CDR3 is TGTGCCAGCACCCTAGGGACTAGCGGAAATGAGCAGTTCTTC.

This clone was counted only a few times. CDR3 nucleotide sequence: TGCGCCAGCAGTGAGTCGAAGGTAGCGGGATACTCCTACGAGCAGTACTTC. Its protein product is CASSESKVAGYSYEQYF. This chain joins TRBV10-1 and TRBJ2-7, with 8 bases aligning to TRBD2. V was clipped by 0 bases and J by 0 bases; unmatched bases: 7. CDR1 is WNHNN and CDR2 is SYGVQD in the germline V gene (reference sequence). This CDR3 spans 17 amino acids.

The chain couples TRBV5-4 to TRBJ2-1, with D possibly matching TRBD2 (5 bases). The CDR3 has 13 amino acids. Trimming stripped 3 bases from V and 6 bases from J, with 10 bases between. The germline V gene encodes CDR1 SGHNT and CDR2 YYREEE (reference sequence). CDR3 protein: CASSSGLGNEQFF. The CDR3 DNA follows: TGTGCCAGCAGCTCCGGACTCGGCAATGAGCAGTTCTTC.

This chain uses TRBV7-9 with TRBJ1-3, with D unclear. Germline CDR1 SEHNR, CDR2 FQNEAQ (reference sequence). V dropped 2 bases and J dropped 4 bases, with 21 bases sitting between them. The CDR3 runs 18 residues. This CDR3 is CASSLRRRFHDFGNTIYF. CDR3 sequence (DNA): TGTGCCAGCAGCTTAAGAAGAAGGTTCCATGATTTCGGAAACACCATATATTTT.

The gene calls are TRBV28 and TRBJ2-1; 8 nucleotides match TRBD2. The CDR3 has 15 residues. The V gene end was trimmed by 6 bases and the J gene end by 4 bases; junction bases not matched to a gene: 8. Per germline, CDR1 MDHEN and CDR2 SYDVKM. CDR3 in amino acids: CASSRAGVGYNEQFF. CDR3 coding DNA: TGTGCCAGCAGCAGAGCGGGAGTTGGATACAATGAGCAGTTCTTC. The full variable domain, with the rest looked up from reference TRBV28 and TRBJ2-1, is DVKVTQSSRYLVKRTGEKVFLECVQDMDHENMFWYRQDPGLGLRLIYFSYDVKMKEKGDIPEGYSVSREKKERFSLILESASTNQTSMYLCASSRAGVGYNEQFFGPGTRLTVL.